Listed here are 20 T cell receptor beta chains from one sample, sequenced in a study of T cell repertoires in cytomegalovirus infection. A single record per CDR3 protein comes from TCRdb applying MiXCR to the reads. The sample carries a few hundred thousand distinct CDR3 sequences, just under 40% recorded once. Antigens of these TCRs are unknown. The input for sequencing was cultured PBMCs, taken from culture after CMV antigen stimulation. These receptors originate from a human donor in good health (CMV status not recorded). Some clones in this sample may be carry-over from other donors' samples.

The CDR3 here is CASSRRRGSAYEQYF. In nucleotides, the CDR3 is TGCGCCAGCAGCCGGCGGCGGGGGTCGGCCTACGAGCAGTACTTC. This sequence joins TRBV4-3 and TRBJ2-7, with TRBD2 matching 7 bases. V lost 4 bases to trimming and J lost 2 bases; unmatched junction nucleotides: 8. Germline V gene data show CDR1 as LGHNA and CDR2 as YSLEER. The CDR3 extends over 15 amino acids.

The chain links TRBV10-3 to TRBJ1-5, with D unresolved. Trimming pared 4 bases from V and 7 bases from J, leaving 11 bases between. There are 13 residues in the CDR3. Germline loops: CDR1 ENHRY, CDR2 SYGVKD. The CDR3 region has the DNA TGTGCCATCAGTGGTGTAGGTGGGCAGCCCCAGCATTTT. Translating gives CAISGVGGQPQHF.

This sequence joins TRBV5-4 and TRBJ2-5; 8 nucleotides line up with TRBD2. The germline gives CDR1 SGHNT, CDR2 YYREEE (reference sequence). The CDR3 has 14 amino acids. The trim removed 3 bases at V and 5 bases at J, leaving 6 bases unmatched. For the CDR3, the DNA is TGTGCCAGCAGCTGGGGGACTAGTAGGGAGACCCAGTACTTC. The encoded protein is CASSWGTSRETQYF.

This clonotype was counted a few times. The CDR3 region has the DNA TGTGCCAGTAGTAGCGGTATAGGCTACTCCTACGAGCAGTACTTC. Residues: CASSSGIGYSYEQYF. The chain employs TRBV19 and TRBJ2-7; D not resolved. Looked up from germline, CDR1 is LNHDA and CDR2 is SQIVND (reference sequence). V was shortened by 4 bases and J by 0 bases, with 13 bases between the two germline ends. The CDR3 has 15 amino acids. The entire variable domain, with the rest obtained from reference TRBV19 and TRBJ2-7, is as follows: DGGITQSPKYLFRKEGQNVTLSCEQNLNHDAMYWYRQDPGQGLRLIYYSQIVNDFQKGDIAEGYSVSREKKESFPLTVTSAQKNPTAFYLCASSSGIGYSYEQYFGPGTRLTVT.

This clonotype was detected many times. The V and J genes are TRBV7-9 and TRBJ1-1; TRBD1 is a possible D gene (5 bases). Per germline, CDR1 SEHNR and CDR2 FQNEAQ (reference sequence). The CDR3 is 13 amino acids. Trimming left V 4 bases short and J 1 base short, with 7 bases between. CDR3 coding DNA: TGTGCCAGCAGCTCACAGGAGAACACTGAAGCTTTCTTT. Protein sequence: CASSSQENTEAFF.

The CDR3 sequence is CSVVGTNTDTQYF. CDR3 in DNA: TGCAGCGTTGTCGGGACCAACACAGATACGCAGTATTTT. This sequence joins TRBV29-1 and TRBJ2-3, with D perhaps matching TRBD1 or TRBD2 (5 bases each). This CDR3 is built from 13 residues. Germline lookup yields CDR1 SQVTM and CDR2 ANQGSEA. Trimming pared 4 bases from V and 2 bases from J, leaving 10 bases between.

V and J are TRBV10-3 and TRBJ2-7, with 9 bases lining up with TRBD1. After removal of 7 bases from V and 6 bases from J, the junction contained 10 bases not matched to a gene. The CDR3 extends over 14 amino acids. Germline CDR1 ENHRY, CDR2 SYGVKD. DNA for the CDR3: TGTGCCATCATCGCAACCGGGACAGGGAGCGAGCAGTACTTC. Protein product: CAIIATGTGSEQYF.

This clonotype was counted a single time. A much larger clone differs by one base, so this may be a read error. The gene calls are TRBV7-2 and TRBJ2-3; 9 nucleotides line up with TRBD2. Trimming removed 5 bases from V and 4 bases from J; junction bases left unmatched: 7. There are 15 residues in the CDR3. Germline V lookup: CDR1 SGHTA, CDR2 FQGNSA. The chain's CDR3 is CASSLIAGVADTQYF. In DNA form, the CDR3 reads TGTGCCAGCAGCCTAATAGCGGGGGTGGCAGATACGCAGTATTTT.

DNA of the CDR3: TGTGCCAGCAGCTTGACGAGGGAGACCGGGGAGCTGTTTTTT. This sequence encodes CASSLTRETGELFF. The rearrangement links TRBV12-3 or TRBV12-4 to TRBJ2-2, with D perhaps TRBD2 (5 bases). Trimming left V 6 bases short and J 5 bases short, with 13 bases between. This CDR3 spans 14 amino acids.

The J gene is TRBJ2-1, the V gene TRBV2, with TRBD1 as a possible D gene (5 bases). V gave up 3 bases and J gave up 3 bases, with 15 bases separating them. The CDR3 has 16 amino acids. Germline values: CDR1 SNHLY, CDR2 FYNNEI. CDR3 sequence: CASSDLGQGNYNEQFF. CDR3 sequence (DNA): TGTGCCAGCAGTGATCTAGGGCAGGGAAACTACAATGAGCAGTTCTTC.

This clonotype was seen repeatedly, ten times or more. The rearrangement links TRBV7-2 to TRBJ2-7; D might be TRBD2 (6 bases). The CDR3 sequence is 13 residues long. Trimming took 3 bases from V and 1 from J, leaving 7 bases between them. Germline CDR1 is SGHTA and CDR2 is FQGNSA. As DNA, the CDR3 is TGTGCCAGCAGCTTTGGGGGGTCCTACGAGCAGTACTTC. Encoded protein: CASSFGGSYEQYF. The full variable domain, with the rest looked up from reference TRBV7-2 and TRBJ2-7, is GAGVSQSPSNKVTEKGKDVELRCDPISGHTALYWYRQSLGQGLEFLIYFQGNSAPDKSGLPSDRFSAERTGGSVSTLTIQRTQQEDSAVYLCASSFGGSYEQYFGPGTRLTVT.

This clonotype was counted a few times. V and J are TRBV27 and TRBJ2-2; D is unclear. Germline V gives CDR1 MNHEY, CDR2 SMNVEV (reference sequence). The CDR3 length is 13 residues. The germline V and J ends were trimmed by 2 bases and 7 bases, with 8 bases remaining between them. The CDR3 DNA reads as TGTGCCAGCAGTTTAGGCGACCTCGGGGAGCTGTTTTTT. Amino acid sequence: CASSLGDLGELFF.

This clonotype turned up a few times. The chain recombines TRBV7-8 with TRBJ1-1; D is unresolved. This CDR3 region has 14 residues. The V and J ends lost 6 bases and 1 base respectively, with 12 bases between them. Germline V gene data show CDR1 as SGHVS and CDR2 as FQNEAQ. The CDR3 DNA is TGTGCCAGCAGTCACCCGGGGTGGAACACTGAAGCTTTCTTT. Its translation: CASSHPGWNTEAFF.

The chain has TRBV11-2 and TRBJ1-2, with TRBD1 matching over 9 bases. The length of the CDR3 is 13 residues. Germline CDR1 SGHAT, CDR2 FQNNGV. Unmatched junction bases numbered 6, after V lost 6 bases and J lost 7 bases. The CDR3 sequence: CASRQDRGSGYTF. The CDR3 DNA sequence: TGTGCCAGCAGACAGGACAGGGGTAGTGGCTACACCTTC.

The chain links TRBV29-1 to TRBJ2-5; the D is unclear. Germline V lookup: CDR1 SQVTM, CDR2 ANQGSEA. CDR3 length equals 8 residues. The V end was cut by 4 bases, the J end by 10 bases, with 4 bases between. Written as DNA, the CDR3 is TGCAGCGTTGGGGACCAGTACTTC. Its protein is CSVGDQYF.

The chain uses TRBV5-1 and TRBJ1-1, with D possibly TRBD1 on 6 matching bases. The V end was cut by 3 bases, the J end by 1 base, with 10 bases between. Looked up from germline, CDR1 is SGHRS and CDR2 is YFSETQ. The CDR3 is 14 residues long. CDR3 loop: CASSSSTGNTEAFF. CDR3 in DNA: TGCGCCAGCAGCTCTTCGACAGGGAACACTGAAGCTTTCTTT.

The genes are TRBV6-1 and TRBJ2-3; weak D call: TRBD2 (5 bases). Germline lookup yields CDR1 MNHNS and CDR2 SASEGT. The V gene lost 5 bases and the J gene lost 1 base, with 10 bases spanning the gap. This CDR3 has 14 residues. The CDR3, as DNA: TGTGCCAGCAGTTATTACGGGGGCACAGATACGCAGTATTTT. Translated, it gives CASSYYGGTDTQYF.

The J gene is TRBJ1-2, the V gene TRBV5-4; D remains unclear. Per germline, CDR1 SGHNT and CDR2 YYREEE (reference sequence). V was pared by 0 bases and J by 7 bases, with 10 bases between. The CDR3 consists of 13 residues. The CDR3 region is CASSLEILGGYTF. CDR3 DNA: TGTGCCAGCAGCTTGGAGATACTAGGTGGCTACACCTTC.

This chain links TRBV19 with TRBJ1-1, with D tentatively TRBD1 (5 bases). V lost 5 bases and J 1 base, leaving 11 bases between the germline ends. Germline loops: CDR1 LNHDA, CDR2 SQIVND (reference sequence). This CDR3 contains 14 residues. The CDR3 coding sequence is TGTGCCAGTAGTGGATCGACAGAGAACACTGAAGCTTTCTTT. This gives the protein CASSGSTENTEAFF.

CDR3 sequence reads: CASSTNNYEQYF. The CDR3 DNA reads as TGTGCCAGCAGCACTAACAACTACGAGCAGTACTTC. J is TRBJ2-7 and V is TRBV7-2; no reliable D call. V was trimmed by 5 bases and J by 3 bases, leaving 8 bases between them. The V gene's germline CDR1 is SGHTA and CDR2 FQGNSA. This CDR3 is 12 amino acids long. The whole variable domain, remainder taken from reference TRBV7-2 and TRBJ2-7, is GAGVSQSPSNKVTEKGKDVELRCDPISGHTALYWYRQSLGQGLEFLIYFQGNSAPDKSGLPSDRFSAERTGGSVSTLTIQRTQQEDSAVYLCASSTNNYEQYFGPGTRLTVT.